The 25 T cell receptor beta chains below were found in one sample sequenced in a study of cytomegalovirus exposure and HLA in healthy donors. The PCR was carried out with 60 Vbeta primers and 13 Jbeta primers. The data were produced by immunoSEQ multiplex PCR, yet TCRdb's version contains in-frame clones alone and is incomplete. The repertoire holds about 190,000 clones, with more than 75% as singletons. The sequencing sample was made of PBMCs. The receptors were gathered from a woman in her 50s in good health and CMV-seronegative.

This clone was seen once. The chain links TRBV5-6 to TRBJ2-1; 13 bases are shared with TRBD2. Per germline, CDR1 SGHDT and CDR2 YYEEEE. The CDR3 runs to 19 residues. The ends lost 1 base at V and 0 bases at J; junction bases unmatched: 7. CDR3 region: CASSLYRLAGGTSYNEQFF. In DNA form, the CDR3 reads TGTGCCAGCAGCTTGTACCGACTAGCGGGAGGAACCTCCTACAATGAGCAGTTCTTC.

About this clone: Germline is not matched at one junction end, which may reflect a read error. The V call is TRBV7-9, the J call TRBJ1-5; D not certain. Germline V gene lookup returns CDR1 SEHNR and CDR2 FQNEAQ (reference sequence). This CDR3 region has 13 residues. For the CDR3, the DNA is TGTTCCAGCAGCTCAGGTGTAGGTCAGCCCCAGCATTTT. Translated, it gives CSSSSGVGQPQHF.

The chain combines TRBV6-5 with TRBJ1-2; unclear D gene. The V gene's germline CDR1 is MNHEY and CDR2 SVGAGI. Trimming left V 7 bases short and J 1 base short, with 13 bases between. The CDR3 is 14 amino acids. This chain's CDR3 is CASKRPEGNYGYTF. The CDR3 bases are TGTGCCAGCAAGAGGCCGGAGGGTAACTATGGCTACACCTTC.

V and J are TRBV4-3 and TRBJ1-1; D is unresolved. CDR1 is LGHNA, CDR2 YSLEER, per germline. V dropped 4 bases and J dropped 4 bases, with 16 bases sitting between them. CDR3 length equals 15 residues. The chain's CDR3 is CASSLAPAESTEAFF. CDR3 sequence (DNA): TGCGCCAGCAGCCTCGCCCCCGCGGAAAGCACTGAAGCTTTCTTT.

The chain couples TRBV5-4 to TRBJ1-1; D gene uncertain. Trimming removed 4 bases from V and 5 bases from J, with 21 bases in between. The CDR3 covers 16 residues. Germline CDR1 and CDR2: SGHNT and YYREEE (reference sequence). For the CDR3, the DNA is TGTGCCAGCAGCCGCCCGGACCCGGGAAGAAGGACTGAAGCTTTCTTT. The encoded protein is CASSRPDPGRRTEAFF.

The chain joins TRBV19 to TRBJ1-2; D not certain. The CDR3 runs 15 residues. V gave up 3 bases and J gave up 3 bases, with 14 bases separating them. From germline, CDR1 is LNHDA and CDR2 SQIVND (reference sequence). CDR3 DNA sequence: TGTGCCAGTAGTATCCCGGGCGAGGGTGACTATGGCTACACCTTC. Protein sequence: CASSIPGEGDYGYTF. The complete variable domain, with remaining parts taken from reference TRBV19 and TRBJ1-2, reads DGGITQSPKYLFRKEGQNVTLSCEQNLNHDAMYWYRQDPGQGLRLIYYSQIVNDFQKGDIAEGYSVSREKKESFPLTVTSAQKNPTAFYLCASSIPGEGDYGYTFGSGTRLTVV.

The chain is built from TRBV6-1 and TRBJ1-5; 9 bases are a match to TRBD1. Germline CDR1 is MNHNS and CDR2 is SASEGT. The trim removed 4 bases at V and 6 bases at J, leaving 13 bases unmatched. CDR3 length: 17 residues. The CDR3 bases are TGTGCCAGCAGTGGAACCCTGGGACAGGGAATCGGTCAGCCCCAGCATTTT. Translated, it gives CASSGTLGQGIGQPQHF.

This clone was seen once. The rearrangement links TRBV5-1 to TRBJ2-3, with 8 bases lining up with TRBD2. The CDR3 loop spans 14 amino acids. Germline loops: CDR1 SGHRS, CDR2 YFSETQ. The junction had 0 bases not matched to a gene; V was cut back by 2 bases and J by 1 base. The CDR3 coding sequence is TGCGCCAGCAGCTTCGGGGGGGGCACAGATACGCAGTATTTT. Its protein product is CASSFGGGTDTQYF. Together with reference TRBV5-1 and TRBJ2-3, the CDR3 gives the full variable domain: KAGVTQTPRYLIKTRGQQVTLSCSPISGHRSVSWYQQTPGQGLQFLFEYFSETQRNKGNFPGRFSGRQFSNSRSEMNVSTLELGDSALYLCASSFGGGTDTQYFGPGTRLTVL.

The genes are TRBV11-2 and TRBJ1-1, with D perhaps TRBD1 (5 bases). This CDR3 has 15 residues. Germline V lookup: CDR1 SGHAT, CDR2 FQNNGV. Deletions cut 2 bases from V and 4 bases from J, with 14 bases between. In nucleotides, the CDR3 is TGTGCCAGCAGCTTACCGACTGGGGGGGGCACTGAAGCTTTCTTT. Encoded protein: CASSLPTGGGTEAFF.

In this sample, this clone turned up once. This rearrangement joins TRBV19 to TRBJ1-1; 9 bases fit TRBD1. Trimming cost V 6 bases and J 5 bases; bases outside gene matches: 1. Per germline, CDR1 LNHDA and CDR2 SQIVND (reference sequence). The CDR3 has 12 amino acids. DNA for the CDR3: TGTGCCAGTAGGACAGGGGGGACTGAAGCTTTCTTT. Its translation: CASRTGGTEAFF.

The rearrangement joins TRBV7-9 to TRBJ2-7, with TRBD1 matching over 10 bases. The CDR3 sequence is 12 residues long. J was trimmed by 7 bases and V by 6 bases; bases with no gene match: 3. Germline lookup yields CDR1 SEHNR and CDR2 FQNEAQ (reference sequence). CDR3 loop: CASSWDRGEQYF. CDR3 nucleotides: TGTGCCAGCAGTTGGGACAGGGGTGAGCAGTACTTC.

This clone was seen more than once but under ten times. The chain recombines TRBV28 with TRBJ1-1; 9 bases match TRBD1. Unmatched junction bases numbered 8, after V lost 7 bases and J lost 5 bases. This CDR3 is built from 14 residues. Germline V gives CDR1 MDHEN, CDR2 SYDVKM. The CDR3 sequence: CASILTGGLTEAFF. DNA for the CDR3: TGTGCCAGCATTTTGACAGGGGGATTGACTGAAGCTTTCTTT. The variable domain in full, with the rest retrieved from reference TRBV28 and TRBJ1-1, is DVKVTQSSRYLVKRTGEKVFLECVQDMDHENMFWYRQDPGLGLRLIYFSYDVKMKEKGDIPEGYSVSREKKERFSLILESASTNQTSMYLCASILTGGLTEAFFGQGTRLTVV.

The chain carries TRBV7-8 and TRBJ1-6; D remains ambiguous. The ends were cut back, 4 bases at V and 0 bases at J, with 7 bases in the middle. The CDR3 is 15 amino acids. The V gene's germline CDR1 is SGHVS and CDR2 FQNEAQ. CDR3: CASSSDNSYNSPLHF. The CDR3 DNA reads TGTGCCAGCAGCTCAGATAACTCCTATAATTCACCCCTCCACTTT. Full variable domain (rest looked up from reference TRBV7-8 and TRBJ1-6): GAGVSQSPRYKVAKRGQDVALRCDPISGHVSLFWYQQALGQGPEFLTYFQNEAQLDKSGLPSDRFFAERPEGSVSTLKIQRTQQEDSAVYLCASSSDNSYNSPLHFGNGTRLTVT.

This clone was counted a few times. The chain is built from TRBV11-2 and TRBJ1-1; 8 nucleotides line up with TRBD1. V lost 7 bases and J lost 9; bases outside the gene matches: 7. This CDR3 has 12 amino acids. The germline gives CDR1 SGHAT, CDR2 FQNNGV. In nucleotides, the CDR3 is TGTGCCAGCACCCGGACAGGGTTACAAGCTTTCTTT. It is translated as CASTRTGLQAFF.

The chain links TRBV28 to TRBJ1-5; possibly TRBD1 for D (5 bases). Trimming removed 3 bases from V and 0 bases from J, with 6 bases in between. Germline CDR1 and CDR2: MDHEN and SYDVKM. CDR3 length equals 14 residues. The CDR3 bases are TGTGCCAGCAGTTTGGGACTTAGCAATCAGCCCCAGCATTTT. Amino acid sequence: CASSLGLSNQPQHF.

The chain carries TRBV7-2 and TRBJ1-1; D call uncertain. Trimming took off 2 bases at V and 1 base at J, with 8 bases between the two ends. Germline lookup yields CDR1 SGHTA and CDR2 FQGNSA. The CDR3 covers 14 residues. The CDR3 loop is CASSLIEGNTEAFF. The CDR3 DNA is TGTGCCAGCAGCTTAATAGAGGGGAACACTGAAGCTTTCTTT.

V gene TRBV14 combines with J gene TRBJ2-5; TRBD2 matches 8 bases. The CDR3 contains 19 residues. Germline lookup yields CDR1 SGHDN and CDR2 FVKESK. V was pared by 0 bases and J by 4 bases, with 16 bases of the junction left unmatched. This CDR3 reads CASSQDSPWVAGIRETQYF. In DNA form, the CDR3 reads TGTGCCAGCAGCCAAGATTCCCCCTGGGTAGCGGGAATCCGAGAGACCCAGTACTTC.

This chain links TRBV2 with TRBJ1-1; a weak D match, TRBD1 (5 bases). Germline V gene lookup returns CDR1 SNHLY and CDR2 FYNNEI. Trimming left V 8 bases short and J 11 bases short, with 21 bases between. The CDR3 length is 13 residues. In nucleotides, the CDR3 is TGTGCCAGCTTCGGGAATCGGGGACGGGGGGCTTTCTTT. Protein sequence: CASFGNRGRGAFF.

This sequence joins TRBV28 and TRBJ2-2; 11 nucleotides align to TRBD1. After removal of 5 bases from V and 6 bases from J, the junction contained 2 bases not matched to a gene. The CDR3 sequence is 14 residues long. Germline loops: CDR1 MDHEN, CDR2 SYDVKM. The CDR3 spells CASSRTGGSGELFF. The CDR3 region has the DNA TGTGCCAGCAGTCGGACAGGGGGCTCCGGGGAGCTGTTTTTT. The variable domain in full, completed from reference TRBV28 and TRBJ2-2, reads DVKVTQSSRYLVKRTGEKVFLECVQDMDHENMFWYRQDPGLGLRLIYFSYDVKMKEKGDIPEGYSVSREKKERFSLILESASTNQTSMYLCASSRTGGSGELFFGEGSRLTVL.

J is TRBJ2-7 and V is TRBV15, with a possible D match to TRBD1 (8 bases). CDR1 and CDR2 from the germline V gene are LNHNV and YYDKDF (reference sequence). CDR3 length: 16 residues. Trimming pared 0 bases from V and 2 bases from J, leaving 14 bases between. CDR3 in amino acids: CATSRELTGGAYEQYF. The CDR3 DNA sequence: TGTGCCACCAGCAGAGAGCTTACAGGGGGGGCCTACGAGCAGTACTTC.

This clone has more than one count but fewer than ten. The rearrangement joins TRBV10-2 to TRBJ2-1; TRBD2 might be the D (6 bases). V was cut by 4 bases and J by 7 bases, with 11 bases left in between. Germline V CDR1 and CDR2: WSHSY, SAAADI. This CDR3 has 13 residues. In nucleotides, the CDR3 is TGCGCCAGCAGTGTTGCGGAGGGGAATGAGCAGTTCTTC. Protein sequence: CASSVAEGNEQFF.

The chain carries TRBV11-2 and TRBJ1-1; D gene uncertain. CDR1 SGHAT and CDR2 FQNNGV come from the germline V gene. The CDR3 totals 12 residues. V lost 8 bases to trimming and J lost 5 bases, with 12 bases between them. The CDR3, as DNA: TGTGCCAGCGAGGTCCGACGGACTGAAGCTTTCTTT. Its translation is CASEVRRTEAFF.

The chain carries TRBV5-6 and TRBJ2-5, with 10 positions matching TRBD2. This CDR3 is built from 14 residues. The J segment lost 5 bases and the V segment lost 2 bases, leaving 3 bases of the junction unmatched. The germline V gene has CDR1 SGHDT and CDR2 YYEEEE. CDR3 bases: TGTGCCAGCAGCTTCCTAGCGGGGGTCGAGACCCAGTACTTC. This encodes CASSFLAGVETQYF.

The rearrangement uses TRBV6-6 and TRBJ1-1; the D is unclear. CDR3 size: 14 residues. V was trimmed by 6 bases and J by 0 bases, leaving 11 bases between them. Germline V gene lookup returns CDR1 MNHNY and CDR2 SVGAGI (reference sequence). Written as DNA, the CDR3 is TGTGCCAGCAGCCACGCACAGATGAACACTGAAGCTTTCTTT. It specifies CASSHAQMNTEAFF.

The V and J genes are TRBV4-1 and TRBJ1-2; D gene unclear. Between the trimmed V and J ends, which lost 0 bases and 4 bases, there was a span of 12 bases. The CDR3 runs to 15 residues. The germline V gene has CDR1 MGHRA and CDR2 YSYEKL. The CDR3 bases are TGCGCCAGCAGCCAAGAGCGGCAGACTGGCTATGGCTACACCTTC. This translates into CASSQERQTGYGYTF.